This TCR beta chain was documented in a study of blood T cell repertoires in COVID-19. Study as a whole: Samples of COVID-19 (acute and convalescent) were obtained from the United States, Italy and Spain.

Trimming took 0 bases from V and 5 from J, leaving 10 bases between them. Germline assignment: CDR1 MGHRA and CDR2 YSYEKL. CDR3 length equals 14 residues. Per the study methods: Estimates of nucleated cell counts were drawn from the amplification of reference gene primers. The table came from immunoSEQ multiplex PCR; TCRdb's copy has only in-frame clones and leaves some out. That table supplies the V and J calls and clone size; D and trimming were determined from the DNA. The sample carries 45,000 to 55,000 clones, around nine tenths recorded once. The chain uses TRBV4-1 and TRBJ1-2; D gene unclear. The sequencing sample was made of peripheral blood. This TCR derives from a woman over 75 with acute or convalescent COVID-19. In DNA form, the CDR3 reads TGCGCCAGCAGCCAAGATGGCCGCCAGTATGGCTACACCTTC. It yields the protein CASSQDGRQYGYTF.